This is a list of T cell receptor beta chains from one sample in a study of human T cells and chemical hapten exposure. MiXCR was run by TCRdb on the RACE reads, yielding one entry per CDR3 protein. Of under 200,000 distinct CDR3 sequences in the sample, more than 12% are singletons; the top ten hold approximately 1.5%. This specimen consisted of whole blood, obtained in connection with sensitization to the hapten diphenylcyclopropenone (DPC). The receptors derive from a woman in her twenties or thirties with alopecia areata. Some clones in this sample may be carry-over from other donors' samples. CDR3s include the opening cysteine and the closing phenylalanine or tryptophan. D genes are given only for firm matches. A row's size may be missing; if present it is once, few, many or a size class.

D: .; size: many; V: TRBV19; J: TRBJ2-7; CDR3: CASTTSRDSGYEQYF; DNA: TGTGCCAGTACTACAAGCCGAGACTCGGGCTACGAGCAGTACTTC
D: .; size: .; V: TRBV7-9; J: TRBJ1-4; CDR3: CASSLEGEREKLFF; DNA: TGTGCCAGCAGCTTAGAAGGGGAACGAGAAAAACTGTTTTTT
D: TRBD1; size: few; V: TRBV6-2/TRBV6-3; J: TRBJ2-2; CDR3: CASSTGAGELFF; DNA: TGTGCCAGCAGTACAGGGGCCGGGGAGCTGTTTTTT
D: TRBD1; size: .; V: TRBV14; J: TRBJ1-6; CDR3: CASSPPGQGYSPLHF; DNA: TGTGCCAGCAGTCCCCCGGGACAGGGTTATTCACCCCTCCACTTT
D: .; size: few; V: TRBV6-1; J: TRBJ1-6; CDR3: CASSDGGYSPLHF; DNA: TGTGCCAGCAGTGATGGTGGGTATTCACCCCTCCACTTT
D: .; size: many; V: TRBV28; J: TRBJ2-2; CDR3: CASSSGLIANTGELFF; DNA: TGTGCCAGCAGTTCTGGACTGATCGCGAACACCGGGGAGCTGTTTTTT
D: .; size: many; V: TRBV11-2; J: TRBJ1-5; CDR3: CASSTQGNQPQHF; DNA: TGTGCCAGCAGCACCCAGGGTAATCAGCCCCAGCATTTT
D: .; size: many; V: TRBV6-2/TRBV6-3; J: TRBJ1-5; CDR3: CASSYLDSQPQHF; DNA: TGTGCCAGCAGTTACCTGGACAGTCAGCCCCAGCATTTT
D: TRBD2; size: few; V: TRBV9; J: TRBJ2-3; CDR3: CASSVDPSGGAADTQYF; DNA: TGTGCCAGCAGCGTAGATCCAAGCGGGGGGGCCGCAGATACGCAGTATTTT
D: .; size: .; V: TRBV27; J: TRBJ2-7; CDR3: CASSSKSYEQYF; DNA: TGTGCCAGCAGTTCTAAATCCTACGAGCAGTACTTC
D: .; size: many; V: TRBV11-2; J: TRBJ1-2; CDR3: CASSLRDLNYGYTF; DNA: TGTGCCAGCAGCCTACGGGACCTTAACTATGGCTACACCTTC
D: .; size: few; V: TRBV24-1; J: TRBJ2-3; CDR3: CATSDPGQSSTDTQYF; DNA: TGTGCCACCAGTGATCCCGGACAGTCTAGCACAGATACGCAGTATTTT
D: TRBD2; size: few; V: TRBV20-1; J: TRBJ2-1; CDR3: CSARQNGLAGEQFF; DNA: TGCAGTGCTAGACAAAACGGACTAGCGGGGGAGCAGTTCTTC
D: .; size: .; V: TRBV11-3; J: TRBJ1-6; CDR3: CASSFDTSGSPLHF; DNA: TGTGCCAGCAGCTTCGACACCTCTGGGTCACCCCTCCACTTT
D: TRBD1; size: .; V: TRBV25-1; J: TRBJ1-6; CDR3: CASTPDRGVYNSPLHF; DNA: TGTGCCAGCACTCCGGACAGGGGGGTCTATAATTCACCCCTCCACTTT
D: TRBD1; size: .; V: TRBV7-2; J: TRBJ1-4; CDR3: CASSQNRGPNEKLFF; DNA: TGTGCCAGCAGCCAAAACAGGGGTCCTAATGAAAAACTGTTTTTT
D: .; size: .; V: TRBV15; J: TRBJ2-7; CDR3: CATSRARTVSYEQYF; DNA: TGTGCCACCAGCAGAGCCAGGACAGTCTCCTACGAGCAGTACTTC
D: TRBD2; size: .; V: TRBV9; J: TRBJ2-2; CDR3: CASSVLAEPPNTGELFF; DNA: TGTGCCAGCAGCGTGCTAGCGGAGCCCCCGAACACCGGGGAGCTGTTTTTT
D: .; size: many; V: TRBV12-3/TRBV12-4; J: TRBJ2-5; CDR3: CASSPGVRIDQETQYF; DNA: TGTGCCAGCAGCCCAGGGGTCCGTATCGACCAAGAGACCCAGTACTTC
D: .; size: .; V: TRBV20-1; J: TRBJ2-7; CDR3: CSAIRDTSYEQYF; DNA: TGCAGTGCAATCCGGGACACCTCCTACGAGCAGTACTTC
D: .; size: few; V: TRBV3-1; J: TRBJ1-2; CDR3: CASRLEGDNGYTF; DNA: TGTGCCAGCAGACTTGAGGGAGATAACGGCTACACCTTC
D: .; size: .; V: TRBV12-3/TRBV12-4; J: TRBJ2-3; CDR3: CASSTRVDTQYF; DNA: TGTGCCAGCAGTACGAGGGTAGATACGCAGTATTTT
D: .; size: .; V: TRBV7-9; J: TRBJ1-5; CDR3: CASSLGGRDNQPQHF; DNA: TGTGCCAGCAGCTTAGGAGGGAGAGACAATCAGCCCCAGCATTTT
D: .; size: .; V: TRBV11-2; J: TRBJ2-5; CDR3: CASSLRDSFQETQYF; DNA: TGTGCCAGCAGCTTAAGGGACTCTTTTCAAGAGACCCAGTACTTC
D: .; size: many; V: TRBV3-1; J: TRBJ1-6; CDR3: CASSPREVGSPLHF; DNA: TGTGCCAGCAGCCCCAGGGAAGTCGGTTCACCCCTCCACTTT
D: .; size: .; V: TRBV4-1; J: TRBJ1-2; CDR3: CASSQENGYGYTF; DNA: TGCGCCAGCAGCCAAGAGAACGGCTATGGCTACACCTTC
D: .; size: .; V: TRBV28; J: TRBJ2-6; CDR3: CASSSTGTGANVLTF; DNA: TGTGCCAGCAGTTCCACAGGTACTGGGGCCAACGTCCTGACTTTC
D: .; size: many; V: TRBV7-2; J: TRBJ2-7; CDR3: CASSPGGGSVYEQYF; DNA: TGTGCCAGCAGCCCGGGCGGGGGCTCGGTCTACGAGCAGTACTTC
D: .; size: few; V: TRBV2; J: TRBJ1-2; CDR3: CASSGTGTRGYTF; DNA: TGTGCCAGCAGCGGTACCGGGACTCGAGGCTACACCTTC
D: .; size: few; V: TRBV15; J: TRBJ2-7; CDR3: CATSRMGPSYEQYF; DNA: TGTGCCACCAGCAGAATGGGACCTTCCTACGAGCAGTACTTC
D: .; size: .; V: TRBV6-1; J: TRBJ2-3; CDR3: CALKTLTDTQYF; DNA: TGTGCCCTCAAGACCCTCACAGATACGCAGTATTTT
D: .; size: .; V: TRBV9; J: TRBJ2-7; CDR3: CASSVDPGPYEQYF; DNA: TGTGCCAGCAGCGTAGATCCAGGGCCCTACGAGCAGTACTTC
D: .; size: .; V: TRBV21-1; J: TRBJ1-5; CDR3: CASSKGWTFKGNQPQHF; DNA: TGTGCCAGCAGCAAAGGATGGACATTTAAAGGTAATCAGCCCCAGCATTTT
D: TRBD2; size: few; V: TRBV20-1; J: TRBJ2-7; CDR3: CSASPGLAAYEQYF; DNA: TGCAGTGCTAGTCCGGGACTAGCGGCCTACGAGCAGTACTTC
D: .; size: .; V: TRBV5-1; J: TRBJ1-6; CDR3: CASSPEGGSPLHF; DNA: TGCGCCAGCAGTCCAGAGGGTGGTTCACCCCTCCACTTT
D: TRBD1; size: few; V: TRBV20-1; J: TRBJ1-6; CDR3: CSARVSQGKTYNSPLHF; DNA: TGCAGTGCTAGAGTTTCACAGGGGAAGACCTATAATTCACCCCTCCACTTT
D: TRBD1; size: many; V: TRBV5-1; J: TRBJ1-6; CDR3: CASSLLGTGNSPLHF; DNA: TGCGCCAGCAGCTTGTTGGGGACAGGTAATTCACCCCTCCACTTT
D: TRBD2; size: many; V: TRBV2; J: TRBJ2-1; CDR3: CASNPSGDYNEQFF; DNA: TGTGCCAGCAATCCCAGCGGGGATTACAATGAGCAGTTCTTC
D: .; size: few; V: TRBV7-9; J: TRBJ1-2; CDR3: CASSSSRWGYGYTF; DNA: TGTGCCAGCAGCTCATCCCGATGGGGCTATGGCTACACCTTC
D: .; size: few; V: TRBV21-1; J: TRBJ2-7; CDR3: CASGPGPPPYEQYF; DNA: TGTGCCAGCGGACCGGGACCGCCCCCCTACGAGCAGTACTTC
D: TRBD2; size: few; V: TRBV11-2; J: TRBJ2-3; CDR3: CASSPVGGGTDTQYF; DNA: TGTGCCAGCAGCCCTGTGGGCGGGGGGACAGATACGCAGTATTTT
D: .; size: .; V: TRBV5-4; J: TRBJ2-2; CDR3: CASSARTATGELFF; DNA: TGTGCCAGCAGCGCTAGGACTGCGACCGGGGAGCTGTTTTTT
D: .; size: .; V: TRBV29-1; J: TRBJ2-6; CDR3: CSVATGLSGANVLTF; DNA: TGCAGCGTTGCCACAGGTCTATCGGGGGCCAACGTCCTGACTTTC
D: TRBD1; size: many; V: TRBV3-1; J: TRBJ1-1; CDR3: CASSPQGSDTEAFF; DNA: TGTGCCAGCAGCCCACAGGGGTCGGACACTGAAGCTTTCTTT
D: TRBD2; size: many; V: TRBV7-2; J: TRBJ2-4; CDR3: CASSRPSSGGKAKNIQYF; DNA: TGTGCCAGCAGCCGACCCTCTAGCGGGGGGAAAGCCAAAAACATTCAGTACTTC
D: .; size: .; V: TRBV29-1; J: TRBJ2-7; CDR3: CSAGRSYEQYF; DNA: TGCAGCGCCGGACGGTCCTACGAGCAGTACTTC